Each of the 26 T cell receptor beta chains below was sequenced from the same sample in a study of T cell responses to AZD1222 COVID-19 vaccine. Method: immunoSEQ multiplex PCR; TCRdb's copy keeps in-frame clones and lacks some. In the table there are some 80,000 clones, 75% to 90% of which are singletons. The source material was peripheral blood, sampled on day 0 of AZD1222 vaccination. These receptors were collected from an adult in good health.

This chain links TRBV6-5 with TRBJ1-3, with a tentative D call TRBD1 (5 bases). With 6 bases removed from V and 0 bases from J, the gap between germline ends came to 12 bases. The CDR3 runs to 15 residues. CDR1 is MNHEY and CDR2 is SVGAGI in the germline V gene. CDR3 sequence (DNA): TGTGCCAGCAGACTTACAGGCGCCTCTGGAAACACCATATATTTT. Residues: CASRLTGASGNTIYF.

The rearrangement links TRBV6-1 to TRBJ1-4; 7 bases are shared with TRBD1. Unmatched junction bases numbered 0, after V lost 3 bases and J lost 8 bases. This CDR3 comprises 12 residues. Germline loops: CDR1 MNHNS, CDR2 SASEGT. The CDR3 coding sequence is TGTGCCAGCAGTGAGGGACAGGAAAAACTGTTTTTT. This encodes CASSEGQEKLFF.

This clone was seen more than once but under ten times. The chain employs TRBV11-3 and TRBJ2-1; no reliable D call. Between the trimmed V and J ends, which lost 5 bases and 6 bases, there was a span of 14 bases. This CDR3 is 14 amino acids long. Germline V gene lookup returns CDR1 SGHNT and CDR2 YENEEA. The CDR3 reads CASSLTGGFNEQFF. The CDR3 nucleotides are TGTGCCAGCAGCCTCACGGGTGGCTTCAATGAGCAGTTCTTC.

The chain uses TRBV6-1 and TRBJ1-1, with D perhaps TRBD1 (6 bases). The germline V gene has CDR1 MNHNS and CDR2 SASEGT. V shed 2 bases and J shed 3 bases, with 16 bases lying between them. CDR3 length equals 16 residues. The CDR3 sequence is CASSESGGRGYTEAFF. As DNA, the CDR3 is TGTGCCAGCAGTGAATCTGGGGGGCGCGGGTACACTGAAGCTTTCTTT.

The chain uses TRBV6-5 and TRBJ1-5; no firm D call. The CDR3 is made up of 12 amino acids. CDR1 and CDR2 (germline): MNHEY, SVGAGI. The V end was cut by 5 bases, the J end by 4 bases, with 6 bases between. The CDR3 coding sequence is TGTGCCAGCAGTACTCTAAATCAGCCCCAGCATTTT. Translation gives CASSTLNQPQHF.

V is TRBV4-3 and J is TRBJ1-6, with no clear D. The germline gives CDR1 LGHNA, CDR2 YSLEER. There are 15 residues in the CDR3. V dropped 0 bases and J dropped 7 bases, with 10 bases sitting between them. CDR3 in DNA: TGCGCCAGCAGCCAAGATCTGGCGGGAAATTCACCCCTCCACTTT. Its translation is CASSQDLAGNSPLHF.

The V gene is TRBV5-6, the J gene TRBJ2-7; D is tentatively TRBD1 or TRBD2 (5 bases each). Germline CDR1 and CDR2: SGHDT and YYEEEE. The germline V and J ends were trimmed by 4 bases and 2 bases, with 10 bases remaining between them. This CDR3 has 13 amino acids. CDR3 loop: CASSRDGTYEQYF. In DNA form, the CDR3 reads TGTGCCAGCAGCCGGGACGGAACCTACGAGCAGTACTTC.

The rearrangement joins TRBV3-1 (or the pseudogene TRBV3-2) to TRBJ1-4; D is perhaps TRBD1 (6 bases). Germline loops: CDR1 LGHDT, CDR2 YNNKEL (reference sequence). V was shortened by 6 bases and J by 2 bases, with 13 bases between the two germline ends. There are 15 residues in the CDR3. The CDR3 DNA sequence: TGTGCCAGCAGGCACAACAGGGCGACTAATGAAAAACTGTTTTTT. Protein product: CASRHNRATNEKLFF.

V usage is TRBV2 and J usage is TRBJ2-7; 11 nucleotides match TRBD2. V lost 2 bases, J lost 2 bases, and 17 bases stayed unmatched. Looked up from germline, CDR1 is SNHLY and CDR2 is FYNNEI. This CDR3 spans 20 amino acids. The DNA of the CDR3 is TGTGCCAGCAGTGAAAAGCCTTACCTAGCGGGGGGTAGGAGCGCCTACGAGCAGTACTTC. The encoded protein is CASSEKPYLAGGRSAYEQYF.

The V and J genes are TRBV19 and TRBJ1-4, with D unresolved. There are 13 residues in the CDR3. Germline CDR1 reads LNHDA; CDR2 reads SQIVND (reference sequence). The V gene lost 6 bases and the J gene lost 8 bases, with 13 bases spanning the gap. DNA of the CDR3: TGTGCCAGTAGAGGAGGGAGCCTCGAAAAACTGTTTTTT. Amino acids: CASRGGSLEKLFF. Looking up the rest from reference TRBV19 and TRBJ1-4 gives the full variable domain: DGGITQSPKYLFRKEGQNVTLSCEQNLNHDAMYWYRQDPGQGLRLIYYSQIVNDFQKGDIAEGYSVSREKKESFPLTVTSAQKNPTAFYLCASRGGSLEKLFFGSGTQLSVL.

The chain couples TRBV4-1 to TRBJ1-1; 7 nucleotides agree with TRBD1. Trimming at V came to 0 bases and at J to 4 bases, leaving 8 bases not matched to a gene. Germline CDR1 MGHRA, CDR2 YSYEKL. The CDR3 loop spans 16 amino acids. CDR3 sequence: CASSQDPTGIGTEAFF. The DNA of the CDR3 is TGCGCCAGCAGCCAAGACCCGACAGGGATAGGCACTGAAGCTTTCTTT.

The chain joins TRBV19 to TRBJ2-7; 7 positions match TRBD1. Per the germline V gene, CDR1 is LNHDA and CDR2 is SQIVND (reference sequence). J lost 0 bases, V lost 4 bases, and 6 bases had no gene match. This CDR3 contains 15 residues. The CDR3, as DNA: TGTGCCAGTAGTACAGGACAGGTCCACTCCTACGAGCAGTACTTC. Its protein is CASSTGQVHSYEQYF. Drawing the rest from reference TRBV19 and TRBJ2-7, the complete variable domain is DGGITQSPKYLFRKEGQNVTLSCEQNLNHDAMYWYRQDPGQGLRLIYYSQIVNDFQKGDIAEGYSVSREKKESFPLTVTSAQKNPTAFYLCASSTGQVHSYEQYFGPGTRLTVT.

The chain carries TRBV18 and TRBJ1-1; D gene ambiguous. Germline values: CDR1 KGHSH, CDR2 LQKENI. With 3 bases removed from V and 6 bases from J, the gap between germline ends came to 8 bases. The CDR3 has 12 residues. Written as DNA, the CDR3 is TGTGCCAGCTCACCGGATGTGGCTGAAGCTTTCTTT. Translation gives CASSPDVAEAFF.

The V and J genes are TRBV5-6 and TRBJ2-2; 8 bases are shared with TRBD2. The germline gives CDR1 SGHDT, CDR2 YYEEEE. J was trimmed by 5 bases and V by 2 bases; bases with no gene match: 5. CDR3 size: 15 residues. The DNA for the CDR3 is TGTGCCAGCAGCTTTGGGACTAGTCAAACCGGGGAGCTGTTTTTT. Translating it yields CASSFGTSQTGELFF.

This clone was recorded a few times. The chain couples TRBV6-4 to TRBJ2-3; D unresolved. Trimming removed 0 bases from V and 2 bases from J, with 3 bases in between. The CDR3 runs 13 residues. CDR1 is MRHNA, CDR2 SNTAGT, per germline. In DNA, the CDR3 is TGTGCCAGCAGTGACTCGACCACAGATACGCAGTATTTT. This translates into CASSDSTTDTQYF.

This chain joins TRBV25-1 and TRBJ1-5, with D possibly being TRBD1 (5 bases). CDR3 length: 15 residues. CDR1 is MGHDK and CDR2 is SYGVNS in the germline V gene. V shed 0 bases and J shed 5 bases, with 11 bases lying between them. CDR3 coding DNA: TGTGCCAGCAGTGAATATCGGGGCGAGGATCAGCCCCAGCATTTT. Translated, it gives CASSEYRGEDQPQHF. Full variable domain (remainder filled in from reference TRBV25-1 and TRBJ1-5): EADIYQTPRYLVIGTGKKITLECSQTMGHDKMYWYQQDPGMELHLIHYSYGVNSTEKGDLSSESTVSRIRTEHFPLTLESARPSHTSQYLCASSEYRGEDQPQHFGDGTRLSIL.

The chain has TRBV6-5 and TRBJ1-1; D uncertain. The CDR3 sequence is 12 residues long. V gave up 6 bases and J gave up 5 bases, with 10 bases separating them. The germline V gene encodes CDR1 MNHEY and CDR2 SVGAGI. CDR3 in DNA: TGTGCCAGCAGCGCCAGGTGGACTGAAGCTTTCTTT. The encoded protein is CASSARWTEAFF.

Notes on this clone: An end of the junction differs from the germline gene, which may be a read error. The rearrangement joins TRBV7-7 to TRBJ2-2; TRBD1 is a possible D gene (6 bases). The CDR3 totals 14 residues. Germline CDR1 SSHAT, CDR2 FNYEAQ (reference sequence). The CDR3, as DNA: TGTGCTAGCAGCCACGGGACATCTACCGGGGAGCTGTTTTTT. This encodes CASSHGTSTGELFF.

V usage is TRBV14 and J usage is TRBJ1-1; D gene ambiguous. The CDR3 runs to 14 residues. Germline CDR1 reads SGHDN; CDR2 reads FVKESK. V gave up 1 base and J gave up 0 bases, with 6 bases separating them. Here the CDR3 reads CASSQALLNTEAFF. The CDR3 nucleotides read TGTGCCAGCAGCCAAGCCTTATTGAACACTGAAGCTTTCTTT.

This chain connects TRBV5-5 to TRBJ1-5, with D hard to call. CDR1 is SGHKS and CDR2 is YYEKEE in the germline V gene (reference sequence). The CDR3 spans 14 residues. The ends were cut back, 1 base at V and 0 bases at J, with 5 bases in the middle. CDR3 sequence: CASSLWDSNQPQHF. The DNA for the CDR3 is TGTGCCAGCAGCTTGTGGGATAGCAATCAGCCCCAGCATTTT.

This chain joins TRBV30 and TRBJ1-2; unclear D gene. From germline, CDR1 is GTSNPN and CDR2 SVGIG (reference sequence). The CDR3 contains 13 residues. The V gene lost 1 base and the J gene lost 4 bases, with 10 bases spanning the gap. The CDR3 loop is CAWSGVGGYGYTF. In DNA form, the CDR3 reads TGTGCCTGGAGTGGAGTGGGAGGCTATGGCTACACCTTC.

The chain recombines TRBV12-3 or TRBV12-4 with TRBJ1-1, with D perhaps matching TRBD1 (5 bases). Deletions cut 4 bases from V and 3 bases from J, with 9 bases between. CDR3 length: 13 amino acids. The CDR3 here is CASSSRGYTEAFF. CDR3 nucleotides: TGTGCCAGCAGTTCTAGGGGATACACTGAAGCTTTCTTT.

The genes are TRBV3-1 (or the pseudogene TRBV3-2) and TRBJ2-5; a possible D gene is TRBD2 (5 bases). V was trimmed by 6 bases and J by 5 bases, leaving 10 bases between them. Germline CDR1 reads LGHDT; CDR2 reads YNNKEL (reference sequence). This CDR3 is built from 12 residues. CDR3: CASSSSFETQYF. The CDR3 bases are TGTGCCAGCAGTTCTAGCTTCGAGACCCAGTACTTC.

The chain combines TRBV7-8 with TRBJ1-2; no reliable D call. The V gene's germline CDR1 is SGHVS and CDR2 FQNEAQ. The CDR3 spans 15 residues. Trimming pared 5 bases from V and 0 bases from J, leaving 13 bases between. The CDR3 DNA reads TGTGCCAGCAGCACTATGGCCAAAGCTAACTATGGCTACACCTTC. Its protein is CASSTMAKANYGYTF.

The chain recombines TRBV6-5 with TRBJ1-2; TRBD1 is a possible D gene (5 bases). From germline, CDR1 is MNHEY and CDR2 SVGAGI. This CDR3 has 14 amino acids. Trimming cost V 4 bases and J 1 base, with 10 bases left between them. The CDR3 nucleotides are TGTGCCAGCAGTTGGACAAGGGATAACTATGGCTACACCTTC. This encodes CASSWTRDNYGYTF.

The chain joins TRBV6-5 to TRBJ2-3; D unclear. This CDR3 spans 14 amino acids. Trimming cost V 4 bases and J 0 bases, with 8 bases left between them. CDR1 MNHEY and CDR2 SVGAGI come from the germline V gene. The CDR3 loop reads CASSLQRSTDTQYF. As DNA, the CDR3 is TGTGCCAGCAGTTTGCAGCGTAGCACAGATACGCAGTATTTT.